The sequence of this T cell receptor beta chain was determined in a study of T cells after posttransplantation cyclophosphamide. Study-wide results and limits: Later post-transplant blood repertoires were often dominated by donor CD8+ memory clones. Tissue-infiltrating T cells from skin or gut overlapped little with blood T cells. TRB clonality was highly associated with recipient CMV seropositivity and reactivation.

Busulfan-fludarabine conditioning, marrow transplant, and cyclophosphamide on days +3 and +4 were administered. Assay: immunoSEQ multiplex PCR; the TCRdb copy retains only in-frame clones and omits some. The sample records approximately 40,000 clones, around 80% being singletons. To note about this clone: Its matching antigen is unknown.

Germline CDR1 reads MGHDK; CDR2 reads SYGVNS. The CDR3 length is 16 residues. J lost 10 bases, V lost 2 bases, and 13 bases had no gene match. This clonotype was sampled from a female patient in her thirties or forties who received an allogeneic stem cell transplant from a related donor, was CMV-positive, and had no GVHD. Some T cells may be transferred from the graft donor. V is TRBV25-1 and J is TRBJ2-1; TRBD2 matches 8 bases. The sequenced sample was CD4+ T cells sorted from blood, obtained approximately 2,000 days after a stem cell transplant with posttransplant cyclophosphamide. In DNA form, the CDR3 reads TGTGCCAGCAGTGAAGGATTTACGGGGGGGCTAGGGGAGCAGTTCTTC. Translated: CASSEGFTGGLGEQFF.